This TCR beta chain is from a study of blood T cell repertoires in COVID-19. In the study overall: The United States, Italy and Spain were the sources of the acute and convalescent COVID-19 samples.

The germline V gene has CDR1 MDHEN and CDR2 SYDVKM. The CDR3 length is 17 residues. In the original workflow: By means of reference gene primer amplification, nucleated cell counts were estimated. Profiled with immunoSEQ multiplex PCR; TCRdb holds only in-frame clones, not every one. V and J calls plus clone size are reproduced from that table; the DNA served to infer D and trimming. Of about 130,000 clones listed, roughly 83% are singletons. Sequencing was done on a sample of peripheral blood. The chain has TRBV28 and TRBJ1-5; D might be TRBD2 (5 bases). The tail of the sequence fits TRBJ2-3 better, so the J call may be wrong. The clonotype comes from a woman between 45 and 65 years old with acute or convalescent COVID-19. The CDR3 here is CASSSRRTNYSNQPQYF. CDR3 nucleotides: TGTGCCAGCAGTTCCCGGAGGACGAATTATAGCAATCAGCCCCAGTATTTT.